A single sample gave rise to the 6 T cell receptor beta chains below, sequenced in a study of blood T cell repertoires in COVID-19. Here immunoSEQ multiplex PCR was the method, and the copy in TCRdb shows in-frame clones only, minus some. The sample records around 190,000 clones, nearly 90% being singletons. Sequenced sample: peripheral blood. Source of these receptors: a man aged 45-60 years with COVID-19, enrolled during active disease.

The chain employs TRBV12-3 or TRBV12-4 and TRBJ1-2; D is undetermined. The CDR3 consists of 12 residues. V shed 5 bases and J shed 2 bases, with 6 bases lying between them. The CDR3 DNA sequence: TGTGCCAGCAGTAACAGCAACTATGGCTACACCTTC. Its protein is CASSNSNYGYTF.

This clone was counted once. J is TRBJ2-7 and V is TRBV5-1; weak D call: TRBD1 (5 bases). The CDR3 contains 14 residues. Germline V gives CDR1 SGHRS, CDR2 YFSETQ. Trimming pared 0 bases from V and 0 bases from J, leaving 7 bases between. The CDR3 region is CASSLADSSYEQYF. The DNA for the CDR3 is TGCGCCAGCAGCTTGGCCGACAGCTCCTACGAGCAGTACTTC.

The rearrangement uses TRBV20-1 and TRBJ1-4; D not resolved. This CDR3 spans 12 amino acids. V was trimmed by 3 bases and J by 6 bases, leaving 8 bases between them. CDR1 and CDR2 from the germline V gene are DFQATT and SNEGSKA (reference sequence). The CDR3 DNA sequence: TGCAGTGCTAGTCGCACAGATGAAAAACTGTTTTTT. This translates into CSASRTDEKLFF.

This chain connects TRBV19 to TRBJ2-1, with 10 nucleotides matching TRBD2. The CDR3 loop spans 17 amino acids. CDR1 is LNHDA and CDR2 is SQIVND in the germline V gene (reference sequence). Unmatched junction bases numbered 6, after V lost 1 base and J lost 3 bases. As DNA, the CDR3 is TGTGCCAGTAGTATAGCCGTCCTAGCGGGAGACTACAATGAGCAGTTCTTC. This gives the protein CASSIAVLAGDYNEQFF. The full variable domain, rest sourced from reference TRBV19 and TRBJ2-1, is DGGITQSPKYLFRKEGQNVTLSCEQNLNHDAMYWYRQDPGQGLRLIYYSQIVNDFQKGDIAEGYSVSREKKESFPLTVTSAQKNPTAFYLCASSIAVLAGDYNEQFFGPGTRLTVL.

This chain joins TRBV27 and TRBJ2-5; D is perhaps TRBD1 (6 bases). CDR1 and CDR2 (germline): MNHEY, SMNVEV (reference sequence). This CDR3 contains 14 residues. The V end was cut by 3 bases, the J end by 5 bases, with 13 bases between. The CDR3 sequence is CASSLGHDRETQYF. The DNA for the CDR3 is TGTGCCAGCAGTTTGGGTCATGACAGGGAGACCCAGTACTTC.

The chain uses TRBV30 and TRBJ1-4; tentative D call: TRBD1 (6 bases). V lost 5 bases to trimming and J lost 0 bases, with 10 bases between them. Germline assignment: CDR1 GTSNPN and CDR2 SVGIG (reference sequence). The CDR3 is made up of 14 amino acids. CDR3 sequence (DNA): TGTGCCTGGGGGACACTCGCAACTAATGAAAAACTGTTTTTT. Amino acid sequence: CAWGTLATNEKLFF.